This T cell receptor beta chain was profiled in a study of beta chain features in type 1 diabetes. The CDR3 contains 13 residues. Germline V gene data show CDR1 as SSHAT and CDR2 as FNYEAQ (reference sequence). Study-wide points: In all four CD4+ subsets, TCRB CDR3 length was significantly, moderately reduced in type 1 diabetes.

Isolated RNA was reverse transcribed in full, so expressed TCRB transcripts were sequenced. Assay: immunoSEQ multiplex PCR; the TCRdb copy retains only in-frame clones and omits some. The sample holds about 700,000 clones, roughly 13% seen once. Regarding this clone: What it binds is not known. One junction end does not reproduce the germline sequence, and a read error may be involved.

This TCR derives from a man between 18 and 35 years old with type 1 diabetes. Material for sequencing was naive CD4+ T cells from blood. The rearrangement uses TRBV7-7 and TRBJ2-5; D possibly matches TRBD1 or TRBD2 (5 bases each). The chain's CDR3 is CASSLAEGETQYF. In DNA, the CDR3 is TGTGCTAGCAGCTTAGCAGAGGGGGAGACCCAGTACTTC.